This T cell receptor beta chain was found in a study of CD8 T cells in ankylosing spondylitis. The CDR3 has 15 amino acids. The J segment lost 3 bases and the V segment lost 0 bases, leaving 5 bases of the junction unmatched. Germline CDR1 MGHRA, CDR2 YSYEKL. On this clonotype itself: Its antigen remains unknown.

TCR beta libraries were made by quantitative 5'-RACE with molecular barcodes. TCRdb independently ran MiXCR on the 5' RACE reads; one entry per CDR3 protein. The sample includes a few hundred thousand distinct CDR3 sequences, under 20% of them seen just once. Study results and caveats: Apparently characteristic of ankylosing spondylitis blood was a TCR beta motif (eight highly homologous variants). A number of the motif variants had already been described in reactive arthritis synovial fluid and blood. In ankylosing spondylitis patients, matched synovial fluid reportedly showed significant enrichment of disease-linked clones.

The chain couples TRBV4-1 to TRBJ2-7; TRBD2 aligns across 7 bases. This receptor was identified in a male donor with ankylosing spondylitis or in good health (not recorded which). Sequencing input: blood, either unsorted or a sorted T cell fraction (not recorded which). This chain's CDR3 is CASSQEREHDYEQYF. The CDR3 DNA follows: TGCGCCAGCAGCCAAGAGCGGGAGCACGACTACGAGCAGTACTTC.